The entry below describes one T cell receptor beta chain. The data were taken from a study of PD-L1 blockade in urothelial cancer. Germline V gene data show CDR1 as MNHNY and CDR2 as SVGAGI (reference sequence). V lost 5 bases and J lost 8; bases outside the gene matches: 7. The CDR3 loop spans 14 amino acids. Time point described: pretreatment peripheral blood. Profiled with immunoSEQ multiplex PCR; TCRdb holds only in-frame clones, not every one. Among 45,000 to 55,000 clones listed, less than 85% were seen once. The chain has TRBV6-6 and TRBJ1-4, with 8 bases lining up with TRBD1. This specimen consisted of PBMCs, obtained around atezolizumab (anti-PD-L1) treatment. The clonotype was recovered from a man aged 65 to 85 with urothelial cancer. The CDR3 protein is CASSVRGLVEKLFF. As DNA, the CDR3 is TGTGCCAGCAGTGTCAGGGGGCTGGTAGAAAAACTGTTTTTT.